The clone carrying this TCR beta chain was counted many times. Its target is unknown. V gave up 8 bases and J gave up 5 bases; unmatched junction bases: 6. CDR1 is SGHTA, CDR2 FQGTGA, per germline. CDR3 length: 14 amino acids. The data derive from a study of glioma-infiltrating T cells. The iRepertoire nested amplicon-rescue multiplex PCR amplified TCR alpha and beta CDR3s from RNA. TCRdb analysed the multiplex PCR reads with MiXCR anew, one entry per CDR3 protein. Here the sample spans more than 9,000 distinct CDR3 sequences, under 65% being singletons. Whole-study findings and limits: CDR3 overlap between tissue and blood was very small.

The TCR was taken from a human donor with low-grade glioma or glioblastoma, undergoing nonglioma brain surgery, or in good health (not recorded which). J is TRBJ2-7 and V is TRBV7-3; 13 bases match TRBD2. The sample was glioma tissue, nonneoplastic brain tissue, or PBMCs (not recorded which). The CDR3 here is CASSGGLAGNEQYF. The CDR3 nucleotides are TGTGCCAGCTCGGGGGGACTAGCGGGAAACGAGCAGTACTTC. Full variable domain (remainder filled in from reference TRBV7-3 and TRBJ2-7): GAGVSQTPSNKVTEKGKYVELRCDPISGHTALYWYRQSLGQGPEFLIYFQGTGAADDSGLPNDRFFAVRPEGSVSTLKIQRTERGDSAVYLCASSGGLAGNEQYFGPGTRLTVT.